This TCR beta chain was documented in a study of T cell responses to AZD1222 COVID-19 vaccine. Broader study findings: There were vaccine-associated CD4 TCRs across spike, dominant at 160-218 and 743-854.

Sequencing was performed with immunoSEQ multiplex PCR; in TCRdb, only in-frame clones are kept and a portion is missing. The top ten hold around 5.1% of the sample, which has about 140,000 clones, roughly 92% seen once. Per germline, CDR1 SQVTM and CDR2 ANQGSEA. With 2 bases removed from V and 3 bases from J, the gap between germline ends came to 10 bases. The CDR3 totals 14 residues. This clone was recorded once. Antigen: not known. This clonotype was obtained from an adult in good health. The V and J genes are TRBV29-1 and TRBJ1-4; a possible D gene is TRBD1 (5 bases). This specimen was peripheral blood, taken on day 0 of AZD1222 vaccination. CDR3 DNA sequence: TGCAGCGTTGAAAAGGCAGGGTCTAATGAAAAACTGTTTTTT. The encoded protein is CSVEKAGSNEKLFF.